The 15 T cell receptor beta chains given below trace back to one sample, sequenced in a study of Graves' ophthalmopathy and Graves' hyperthyroidism. The TCR beta CDR3 regions underwent amplification from RNA transcripts. Amplification began with first-round RT-PCR using HTBI primers, then second-round multiplex PCR was performed. TCRdb processed the multiplex PCR reads anew with MiXCR; each CDR3 protein has one entry. The sample yields hundreds of thousands of distinct CDR3 sequences, about 38% seen once. Source material: peripheral blood. All receptors derive from an adult man with Graves' ophthalmopathy.

The chain combines TRBV19 with TRBJ1-5; TRBD1 agrees at 12 bases. With V trimmed by 3 bases and J by 2 bases, 5 bases remained unmatched. The CDR3 is 17 residues long. The germline V gene has CDR1 LNHDA and CDR2 SQIVND (reference sequence). The DNA for the CDR3 is TGTGCCAGTAGTATGGGACAGGGGGCGGCGGGCAATCAGCCCCAGCATTTT. This gives the protein CASSMGQGAAGNQPQHF. The full variable domain, rest sourced from reference TRBV19 and TRBJ1-5, is DGGITQSPKYLFRKEGQNVTLSCEQNLNHDAMYWYRQDPGQGLRLIYYSQIVNDFQKGDIAEGYSVSREKKESFPLTVTSAQKNPTAFYLCASSMGQGAAGNQPQHFGDGTRLSIL.

The gene calls are TRBV12-3 or TRBV12-4 and TRBJ1-2; no clear D. The CDR3 length is 13 residues. Deletions cut 6 bases from V and 2 bases from J, with 10 bases between. DNA for the CDR3: TGTGCCAGCAGGACTCGCGAAAACTATGGCTACACCTTC. Translation gives CASRTRENYGYTF.

In its sample, this clonotype was seen many times. The chain is built from TRBV10-3 and TRBJ2-5, with 7 bases lining up with TRBD1. Germline CDR1 and CDR2: ENHRY and SYGVKD. The CDR3 is made up of 13 amino acids. Germline trimming cut 3 bases from V and 2 bases from J; bases unmatched to any gene: 0. CDR3: CAISDRGQETQYF. CDR3 coding DNA: TGTGCCATCAGTGACAGGGGGCAAGAGACCCAGTACTTC.

This clonotype was detected once. The rearrangement joins TRBV25-1 to TRBJ2-7; the D is unclear. The germline V gene has CDR1 MGHDK and CDR2 SYGVNS. This CDR3 has 12 residues. V lost 6 bases and J 9 bases, leaving 15 bases between the germline ends. CDR3 nucleotides: TGTGCCAGCAGCAGTGGATACTGGGGGCAGTACTTC. It is translated as CASSSGYWGQYF.

A few counts support this clonotype. The rearrangement joins TRBV11-3 to TRBJ2-7; D is ambiguous. The CDR3 loop spans 14 amino acids. Germline loops: CDR1 SGHNT, CDR2 YENEEA. The V end lost 0 bases, the J end lost 5 bases, and 11 bases lay between the germline ends. The CDR3 reads CASSLDFTDNEQYF. CDR3 DNA sequence: TGTGCCAGCAGCTTAGATTTTACAGATAACGAGCAGTACTTC.

Turning to this clonotype: A much larger clone lies one base from this, so it may be a read error. The chain links TRBV11-2 to TRBJ2-5; no reliable D call. Germline CDR1 is SGHAT and CDR2 is FQNNGV. With 3 bases removed from V and 2 bases from J, the gap between germline ends came to 10 bases. This CDR3 region has 14 residues. The CDR3 DNA is TGTGCCAGCAGCTTTGGGTGTAGGCAAGAGACCCAGTACTTC. This encodes CASSFGCRQETQYF.

This clonotype has only a few counts. This rearrangement joins TRBV25-1 to TRBJ2-1, with D perhaps matching TRBD1 (6 bases). The CDR3 runs 15 residues. Trimming removed 7 bases from V and 4 bases from J, with 17 bases in between. CDR1 and CDR2 from the germline V gene are MGHDK and SYGVNS. The CDR3 loop reads CASTAGVIGYNEQFF. CDR3 in DNA: TGTGCCAGCACCGCAGGGGTTATCGGTTACAATGAGCAGTTCTTC.

To note about this clonotype: This may arise from a read error, as a much more abundant clone is one base away. This sequence joins TRBV11-1 and TRBJ1-2, with 7 positions matching TRBD1. The CDR3 is 13 amino acids. Losses at the gene ends were 5 bases for V and 7 bases for J; bases not matched to a gene: 7. The germline CDR1 and CDR2 sequences are SGHAT and FQDESV (reference sequence). CDR3 region: CASSPTGSGGYTF. The CDR3 coding sequence is TGTGCCAGCAGCCCGACAGGGTCGGGTGGCTACACCTTC. The full variable domain, with the rest looked up from reference TRBV11-1 and TRBJ1-2, is EAEVAQSPRYKITEKSQAVAFWCDPISGHATLYWYRQILGQGPELLVQFQDESVVDDSQLPKDRFSAERLKGVDSTLKIQPAELGDSAMYLCASSPTGSGGYTFGSGTRLTVV.

This clonotype was observed at least ten times. The chain has TRBV6-5 and TRBJ1-2; tentatively, D is TRBD1 (6 bases). The CDR3 spans 13 residues. V was clipped by 5 bases and J by 8 bases, with 15 bases between them. Germline CDR1 reads MNHEY; CDR2 reads SVGAGI. CDR3 sequence reads: CASSPRTVKGYTF. The CDR3 DNA sequence: TGTGCCAGCAGTCCGCGGACAGTAAAAGGCTACACCTTC.

With respect to this clonotype: Its ends do not fully match the called genes, so a read error is possible. V is TRBV7-7 and J is TRBJ2-2; 13 bases are a match to TRBD2. Germline CDR1 SSHAT, CDR2 FNYEAQ (reference sequence). This CDR3 comprises 17 residues. The CDR3 region has the DNA TGTGCTAGCAGCATTGGACTAGCGGGAGTATCTACCGGGGAGCTGTTTTTT. It specifies CASSIGLAGVSTGELFF. The variable domain in full, completed from reference TRBV7-7 and TRBJ2-2, reads GAGVSQSPRYKVTKRGQDVTLRCDPISSHATLYWYQQALGQGPEFLTYFNYEAQPDKSGLPSDRFSAERPEGSISTLTIQRTEQRDSAMYRCASSIGLAGVSTGELFFGEGSRLTVL.

This clonotype was seen repeatedly, ten times or more. The rearrangement joins TRBV25-1 to TRBJ2-7, with TRBD1 as a possible D gene (5 bases). The germline V gene has CDR1 MGHDK and CDR2 SYGVNS. The CDR3 is made up of 14 amino acids. Trimming took 4 bases from V and 2 from J, leaving 12 bases between them. This chain's CDR3 is CASSGRQWPYEQYF. The CDR3 DNA follows: TGTGCCAGCAGTGGTAGACAGTGGCCCTACGAGCAGTACTTC.

This clonotype has ten or more counts. The V and J genes are TRBV19 and TRBJ2-7; TRBD1 agrees at 8 bases. Germline CDR1 LNHDA, CDR2 SQIVND (reference sequence). This CDR3 is built from 15 residues. The V gene end was trimmed by 6 bases and the J gene end by 0 bases; junction bases not matched to a gene: 7. The CDR3 here is CASSLRTGSSYEQYF. DNA for the CDR3: TGTGCCAGTAGCCTCCGGACAGGGAGCTCCTACGAGCAGTACTTC.

This clonotype was seen at least ten times. This chain links TRBV6-6 with TRBJ1-6; 10 positions match TRBD1. The V and J ends lost 4 bases and 9 bases, in that order; junction bases with no gene match: 12. There are 17 residues in the CDR3. Looked up from germline, CDR1 is MNHNY and CDR2 is SVGAGI (reference sequence). The chain's CDR3 is CASSSGGVGQGVSPLHF. CDR3 nucleotide sequence: TGTGCCAGCAGTTCGGGGGGCGTAGGACAGGGGGTTTCACCCCTCCACTTT.

This clonotype was observed a few times. This chain links TRBV12-3 or TRBV12-4 with TRBJ2-7, with TRBD2 matching over 11 bases. Trimming cost V 4 bases and J 2 bases; bases outside gene matches: 10. The CDR3 runs to 17 residues. This CDR3 is CASSSPPSSGGTYEQYF. The DNA for the CDR3 is TGTGCCAGCAGTTCCCCTCCCTCTAGCGGGGGGACCTACGAGCAGTACTTC.

This clonotype was seen at least ten times. The chain couples TRBV10-2 to TRBJ1-5; no definite D call. The CDR3 length is 14 residues. Trimming removed 4 bases at V and 6 bases at J, with 13 bases between. The germline CDR1 and CDR2 sequences are WSHSY and SAAADI. The CDR3 spells CASSGGEWGQPQHF. The CDR3 bases are TGCGCCAGCAGTGGCGGGGAGTGGGGTCAGCCCCAGCATTTT.